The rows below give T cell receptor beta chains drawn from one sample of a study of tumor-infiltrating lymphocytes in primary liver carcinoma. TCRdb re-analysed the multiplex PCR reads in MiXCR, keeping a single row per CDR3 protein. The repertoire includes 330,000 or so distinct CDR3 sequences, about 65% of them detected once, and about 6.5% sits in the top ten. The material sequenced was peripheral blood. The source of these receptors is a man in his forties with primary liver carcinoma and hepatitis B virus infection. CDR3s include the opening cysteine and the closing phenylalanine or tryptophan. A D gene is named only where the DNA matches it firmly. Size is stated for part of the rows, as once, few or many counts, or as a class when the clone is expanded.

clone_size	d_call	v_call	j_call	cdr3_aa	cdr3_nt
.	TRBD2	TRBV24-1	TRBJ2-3	CATSDRFLAGVPGGTDTQYF	TGTGCCACCAGTGACCGGTTTCTAGCGGGAGTGCCGGGGGGCACAGATACGCAGTATTTT
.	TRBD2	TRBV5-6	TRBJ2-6	CASRAGTSPPGANVLTF	TGTGCCAGCAGGGCCGGGACTAGTCCCCCTGGGGCCAACGTCCTGACTTTC
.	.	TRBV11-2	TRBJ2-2	CASNLARWELFF	TGTGCCAGCAACTTAGCCAGGTGGGAGTTGTTTTTT
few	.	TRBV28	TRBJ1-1	CASLDLNTEAFF	TGTGCCAGCTTAGACCTGAACACTGAAGCTTTCTTT
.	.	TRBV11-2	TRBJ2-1	CASSLVRNEKFF	TGTGCCAGCAGCTTGGTTCGGAATGAGAAGTTCTTC
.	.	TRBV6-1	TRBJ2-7	CPSKEPYRDYEQYF	TGTCCCAGCAAAGAACCCTACCGGGACTACGAGCAGTACTTC
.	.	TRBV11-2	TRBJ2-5	CARNFSSQETQYF	TGTGCCAGGAACTTTTCTTCGCAAGAGACCCAGTACTTC
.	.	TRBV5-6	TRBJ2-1	CASSMVGGEQFF	TGTGCCAGCAGCATGGTTGGGGGTGAGCAGTTCTTC
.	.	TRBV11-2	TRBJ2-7	CASSANPPGPSEQYF	TGTGCCAGCAGCGCCAATCCCCCAGGCCCGTCCGAGCAATACTTC
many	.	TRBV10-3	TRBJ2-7	CATLGADEQYF	TGTGCCACCCTGGGGGCGGACGAGCAGTACTTC
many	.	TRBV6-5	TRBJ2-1	CASSTQGNEQFF	TGTGCCAGCAGCACGCAGGGGAATGAGCAGTTCTTC
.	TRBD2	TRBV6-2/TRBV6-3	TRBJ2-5	CASVRLAGGETQYF	TGTGCCAGCGTAAGATTAGCGGGAGGAGAGACCCAGTACTTC
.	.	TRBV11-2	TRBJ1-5	CVSSLEGLTQPQHF	TGTGTCAGCAGCTTAGAAGGGTTAACTCAGCCCCAGCATTTT
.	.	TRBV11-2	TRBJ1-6	CVSSPPWSPLHF	TGTGTCAGCAGCCCCCCGTGGTCACCCCTCCACTTT
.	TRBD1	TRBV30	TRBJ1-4	CAWRPGQGLEKLFF	TGTGCCTGGAGACCGGGACAGGGGCTTGAAAAACTGTTTTTT
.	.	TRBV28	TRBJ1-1	CASSFSSTANTEAFF	TGTGCCAGCAGTTTTTCTAGTACAGCGAACACTGAAGCTTTCTTT
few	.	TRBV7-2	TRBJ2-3	CASSPGVTQYF	TGTGCTAGCAGCCCGGGCGTTACGCAGTATTTT
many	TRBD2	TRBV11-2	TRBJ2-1	CASSLISGRTYNEQFF	TGTGCCAGCAGCTTGATTAGCGGGCGTACCTACAATGAGCAGTTCTTC
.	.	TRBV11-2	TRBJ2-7	CASSSDREVYEQYF	TGTGCCAGCAGCTCAGATCGAGAGGTCTACGAGCAGTACTTC
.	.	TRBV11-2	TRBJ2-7	CASSLVGKGVHEQYF	TGTGCCAGCAGCTTAGTTGGAAAAGGGGTCCACGAGCAGTACTTT
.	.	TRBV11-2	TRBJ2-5	CASSLGDGRDTQYF	TGCGCCAGCAGCTTAGGTGACGGAAGGGATACCCAGTACTTC
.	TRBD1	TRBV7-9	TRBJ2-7	CASSSTGTGTHEQYF	TGTGCCAGCAGCTCAACCGGGACAGGAACCCACGAGCAGTACTTC
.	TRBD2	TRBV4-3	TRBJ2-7	CASSQDWVVASGAYDQYF	TGCGCCAGCAGCCAAGATTGGGTTGTAGCTAGCGGGGCCTACGATCAGTACTTC
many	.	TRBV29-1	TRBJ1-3	CSVEAEVNTIYF	TGCAGCGTTGAGGCGGAGGTAAACACCATATATTTT
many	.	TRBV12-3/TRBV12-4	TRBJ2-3	CASSQQALGTDTQYF	TGTGCCAGCAGTCAACAGGCGCTCGGCACAGATACGCAGTATTTT
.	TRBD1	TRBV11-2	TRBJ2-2	CASRLAAGQGARELFF	TGTGCCAGCAGATTAGCTGCAGGGCAGGGGGCCCGAGAGCTGTTTTTT
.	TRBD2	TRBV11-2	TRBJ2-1	CANNISGTSYNEQFF	TGTGCCAACAACATTAGCGGGACCTCCTACAATGAGCAGTTCTTC
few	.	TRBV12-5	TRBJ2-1	CASGLEAYNEQFF	TGTGCTAGTGGTTTGGAGGCGTACAATGAGCAGTTCTTC
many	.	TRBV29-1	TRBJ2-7	CSVEDPAGEIYEQYF	TGCAGCGTTGAAGATCCGGCAGGGGAAATTTACGAGCAGTACTTC
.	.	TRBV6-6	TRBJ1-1	CASCLVWNNEAIF	TGTGCCAGCTGTTTGGTGTGGAACAATGAAGCTATCTTT
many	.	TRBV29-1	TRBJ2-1	CSVEPGAREQFF	TGCAGCGTCGAACCAGGGGCCCGTGAGCAGTTCTTC
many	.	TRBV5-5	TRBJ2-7	CASSNREVADLEQYF	TGTGCCAGCAGCAATCGAGAGGTAGCGGACCTTGAGCAGTACTTC
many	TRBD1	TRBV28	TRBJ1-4	CASGSSGTGEGKLFF	TGTGCCAGCGGATCATCCGGGACAGGGGAGGGAAAACTGTTTTTT
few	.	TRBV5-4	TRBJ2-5	CASSAVPVVTAKGTQYF	TGTGCCAGCAGCGCAGTCCCGGTTGTTACAGCTAAAGGGACCCAGTACTTC
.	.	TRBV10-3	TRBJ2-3	CAISATERDTQYF	TGTGCCATCAGTGCGACTGAGAGAGATACGCAGTATTTT
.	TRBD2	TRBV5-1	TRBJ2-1	CASRTSGSSYNEHFF	TGCGCCAGCAGGACTAGCGGGAGTTCCTACAATGAGCATTTCTTC
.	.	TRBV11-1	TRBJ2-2	CVSSPTYTGELFF	TGTGTCAGCAGCCCAACATACACCGGGGAGCTGTTTTTT